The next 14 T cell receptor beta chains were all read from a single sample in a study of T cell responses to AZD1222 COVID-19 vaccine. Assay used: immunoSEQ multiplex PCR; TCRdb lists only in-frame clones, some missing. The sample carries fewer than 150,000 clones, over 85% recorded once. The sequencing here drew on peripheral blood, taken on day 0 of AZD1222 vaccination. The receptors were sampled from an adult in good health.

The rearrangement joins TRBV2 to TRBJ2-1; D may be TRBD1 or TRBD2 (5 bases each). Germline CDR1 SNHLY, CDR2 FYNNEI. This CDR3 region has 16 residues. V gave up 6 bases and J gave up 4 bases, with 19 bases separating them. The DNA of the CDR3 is TGTGCCAGCAGGCCGGATGGGGTGGGGGATTACAATGAGCAGTTCTTC. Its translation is CASRPDGVGDYNEQFF.

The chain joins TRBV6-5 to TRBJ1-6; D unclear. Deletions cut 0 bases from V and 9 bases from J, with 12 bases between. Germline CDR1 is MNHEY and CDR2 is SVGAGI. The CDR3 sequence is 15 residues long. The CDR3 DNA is TGTGCCAGCAGTTACTCGAGGACTGGGAGTTCACCCCTCCACTTT. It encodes CASSYSRTGSSPLHF.

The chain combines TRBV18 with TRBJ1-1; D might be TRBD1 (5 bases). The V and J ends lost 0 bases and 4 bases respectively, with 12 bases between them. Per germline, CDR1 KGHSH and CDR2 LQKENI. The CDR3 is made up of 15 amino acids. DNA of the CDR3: TGTGCCAGCTCACCACCGGGGGGGGAGGGCACTGAAGCTTTCTTT. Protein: CASSPPGGEGTEAFF.

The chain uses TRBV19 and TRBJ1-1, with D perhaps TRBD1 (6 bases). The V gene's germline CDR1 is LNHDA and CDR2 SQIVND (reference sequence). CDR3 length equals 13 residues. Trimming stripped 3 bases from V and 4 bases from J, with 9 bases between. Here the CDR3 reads CASSIGGGTEAFF. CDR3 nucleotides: TGTGCCAGTAGTATTGGGGGCGGCACTGAAGCTTTCTTT.

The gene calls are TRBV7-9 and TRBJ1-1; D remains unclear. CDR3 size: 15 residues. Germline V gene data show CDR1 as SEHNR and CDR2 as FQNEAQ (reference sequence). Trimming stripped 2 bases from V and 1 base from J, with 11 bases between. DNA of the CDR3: TGTGCCAGCAGCTTAAGGATCGGGCAGAACACTGAAGCTTTCTTT. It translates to CASSLRIGQNTEAFF.

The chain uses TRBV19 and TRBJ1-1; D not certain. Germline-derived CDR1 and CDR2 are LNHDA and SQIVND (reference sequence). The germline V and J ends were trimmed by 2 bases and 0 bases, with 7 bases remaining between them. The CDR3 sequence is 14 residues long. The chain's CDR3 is CASSILGVNTEAFF. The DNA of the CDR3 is TGTGCCAGTAGTATACTTGGGGTGAACACTGAAGCTTTCTTT.

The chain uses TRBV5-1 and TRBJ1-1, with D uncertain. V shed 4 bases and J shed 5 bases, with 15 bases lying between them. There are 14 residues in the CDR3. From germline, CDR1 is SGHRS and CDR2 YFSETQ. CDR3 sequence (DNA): TGCGCCAGCAGCCCGCGGGAGGTAAGAACTGAAGCTTTCTTT. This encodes CASSPREVRTEAFF. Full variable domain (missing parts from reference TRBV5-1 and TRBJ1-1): KAGVTQTPRYLIKTRGQQVTLSCSPISGHRSVSWYQQTPGQGLQFLFEYFSETQRNKGNFPGRFSGRQFSNSRSEMNVSTLELGDSALYLCASSPREVRTEAFFGQGTRLTVV.

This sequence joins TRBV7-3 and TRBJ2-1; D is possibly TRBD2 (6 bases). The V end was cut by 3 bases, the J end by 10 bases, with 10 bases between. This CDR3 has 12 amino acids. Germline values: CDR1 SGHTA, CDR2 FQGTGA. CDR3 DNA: TGTGCCAGCAGCTTCGATAGCGGAGAGCAGTTCTTC. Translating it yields CASSFDSGEQFF.

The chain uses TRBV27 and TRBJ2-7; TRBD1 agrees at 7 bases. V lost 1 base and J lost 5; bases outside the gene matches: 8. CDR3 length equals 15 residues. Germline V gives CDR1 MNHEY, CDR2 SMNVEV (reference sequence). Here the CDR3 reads CASSLLKGQLHEQYF. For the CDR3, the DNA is TGTGCCAGCAGTTTATTGAAGGGACAGCTACACGAGCAGTACTTC.

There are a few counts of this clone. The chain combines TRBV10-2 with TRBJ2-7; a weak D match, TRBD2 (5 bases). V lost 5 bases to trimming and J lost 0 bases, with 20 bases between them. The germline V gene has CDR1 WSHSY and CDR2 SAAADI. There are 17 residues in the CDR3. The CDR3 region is CASSSGSPTYLSYEQYF. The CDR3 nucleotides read TGCGCCAGCAGTTCGGGATCACCAACTTACCTCTCCTACGAGCAGTACTTC.

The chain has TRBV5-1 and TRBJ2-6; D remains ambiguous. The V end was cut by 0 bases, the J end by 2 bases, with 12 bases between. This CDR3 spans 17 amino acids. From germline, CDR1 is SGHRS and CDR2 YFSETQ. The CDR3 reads CASSLEDLDPGANVLTF. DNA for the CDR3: TGCGCCAGCAGCTTGGAGGATTTAGATCCTGGGGCCAACGTCCTGACTTTC.

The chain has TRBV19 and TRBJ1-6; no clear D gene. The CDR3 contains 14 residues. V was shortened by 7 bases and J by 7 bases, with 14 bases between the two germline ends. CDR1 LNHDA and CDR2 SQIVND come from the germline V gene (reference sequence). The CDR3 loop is CASMSWGLNSPLHF. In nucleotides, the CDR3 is TGTGCCAGTATGTCTTGGGGATTGAATTCACCCCTCCACTTT. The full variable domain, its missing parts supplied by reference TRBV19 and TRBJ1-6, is DGGITQSPKYLFRKEGQNVTLSCEQNLNHDAMYWYRQDPGQGLRLIYYSQIVNDFQKGDIAEGYSVSREKKESFPLTVTSAQKNPTAFYLCASMSWGLNSPLHFGNGTRLTVT.

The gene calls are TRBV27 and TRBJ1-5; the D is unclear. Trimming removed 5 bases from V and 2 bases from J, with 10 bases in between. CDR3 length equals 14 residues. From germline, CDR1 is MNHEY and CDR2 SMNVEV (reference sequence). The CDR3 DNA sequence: TGTGCCAGCAGTCCCAGCCGGGGCAATCAGCCCCAGCATTTT. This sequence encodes CASSPSRGNQPQHF.

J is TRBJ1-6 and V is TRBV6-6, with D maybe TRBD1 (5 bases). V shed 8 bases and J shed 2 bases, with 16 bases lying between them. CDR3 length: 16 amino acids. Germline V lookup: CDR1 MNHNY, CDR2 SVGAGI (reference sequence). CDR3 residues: CASSQGGGTYNSPLHF. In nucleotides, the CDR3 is TGTGCCAGCTCCCAGGGCGGGGGGACCTATAATTCACCCCTCCACTTT.